These 8 T cell receptor beta chains originate from one sample sequenced in a study of tumor-infiltrating lymphocytes in primary liver carcinoma. The approximately 17-32 mg bulk tissue piece was not sorted before simultaneous RNA and DNA extraction. The input was 500 ng total RNA; TCR beta cDNA was made from it with a constant-region primer. The TCR beta library was amplified through three nested multiplex PCR rounds in a modified ARM-PCR procedure. Each of the first two PCR rounds ran around 10 cycles with TRBV1-TRBV30 forward and C-beta reverse primers. MiXCR was run by TCRdb on the multiplex PCR reads, yielding one entry per CDR3 protein. The table has more than 90,000 distinct CDR3 sequences, around 66% seen once. The sequenced sample was liver tumor tissue from sampling region 2. The subset is: tumor region T2, inferior pole. These receptors all come from a woman aged 60-75 years with primary liver carcinoma and hepatitis B virus infection.

A remark on this clonotype: The junction departs from the called germline gene at one end, perhaps through a read error. The rearrangement joins TRBV6-5 to TRBJ2-3; possible D gene TRBD2, 5 bases. There are 16 residues in the CDR3. CDR1 and CDR2 from the germline V gene are MNHEY and SVGAGI. CDR3 sequence: CASTYLLDSPTDTQYF. CDR3 DNA: TGCGCCAGCACGTACCTCCTGGACTCCCCCACAGATACGCAGTATTTT.

Concerning this clonotype itself: This CDR3 is missing its conserved last phenylalanine or tryptophan, likely due to a read error. Because the CDR3's place on the DNA is in doubt, the DNA is left out and the CDR3 is given as listed by TCRdb. The chain carries TRBV6-2 or TRBV6-3 and TRBJ2-7; the D call of TRBD2 is as the table states it, not checked on the DNA. Germline CDR1 and CDR2: MNHEY and SVGEGT. The CDR3 length equals 15 residues, ends included. This CDR3 is CASSDGTSGFYEQHL.

The sample holds one count of this clonotype. The J gene is TRBJ2-7, the V gene TRBV5-6; 11 bases line up with TRBD2. Germline CDR1 SGHDT, CDR2 YYEEEE. CDR3 length: 16 amino acids. CDR3 nucleotides: TGTGACGGCAGCGTTGTTAGCGGGAGGGCCGTATACGAGCAGTACTTC. This codes for CDGSVVSGRAVYEQYF.

V gene TRBV11-2 combines with J gene TRBJ2-3; D is undetermined. V was trimmed by 7 bases and J by 2 bases, leaving 13 bases between them. Germline lookup yields CDR1 SGHAT and CDR2 FQNNGV. The CDR3 extends over 14 amino acids. The CDR3 DNA reads TGTGCCAGCAACTACAACCTTGTCACAGATACGCAGTATTTT. It encodes CASNYNLVTDTQYF. Complete variable domain (other parts from reference TRBV11-2 and TRBJ2-3): EAGVAQSPRYKIIEKRQSVAFWCNPISGHATLYWYQQILGQGPKLLIQFQNNGVVDDSQLPKDRFSAERLKGVDSTLKIQPAKLEDSAVYLCASNYNLVTDTQYFGPGTRLTVL.

This clonotype was picked up one time. At one end the junction does not follow the germline gene, possibly because of a read error. V is TRBV6-6 and J is TRBJ2-7, with unresolved D. Germline lookup yields CDR1 MNHNY and CDR2 SVGAGI (reference sequence). This CDR3 has 16 residues. CDR3 amino acids: CASREYGHKSSYEQYF. The CDR3 DNA reads TGTGCCAGCAGGGAATATGGCCACAAAAGCTCCTACGAGCAGTACTTT.

As concerns this clonotype: A much larger clone lies one base from this, so it may be a read error. CDR3 nucleotides: TGTGCCAGCAGCCCATTGACAGGGAGGGGGTCCGACGAAAACATTCAGTACTTC. This encodes CASSPLTGRGSDENIQYF. The chain uses TRBV12-3 or TRBV12-4 and TRBJ2-4, with D perhaps assigned TRBD1 or TRBD2 (7 bases each). Trimming took off 6 bases at V and 5 bases at J, with 26 bases between the two ends. The CDR3 is 18 residues long.

This clonotype was observed many times. The CDR3 DNA is TGTGCCAGCAGCTTAAAGTTTGTGACAGGGAACGAAAAACTGTTTTTT. Amino acid sequence: CASSLKFVTGNEKLFF. J is TRBJ1-4 and V is TRBV11-2; TRBD1 matches 7 bases. The CDR3 covers 16 residues. J was trimmed by 8 bases and V by 2 bases; bases with no gene match: 11. The germline CDR1 and CDR2 sequences are SGHAT and FQNNGV.

The sample holds one count of this clonotype. A much larger clonotype is one base distant, so this may be a read error. This chain connects TRBV5-8 to TRBJ2-3; 9 bases fit TRBD1. The CDR3 totals 16 residues. Germline CDR1 and CDR2: SGHTS and YDEGEE. CDR3 sequence reads: CVSSYRQGGSTDTQYF. CDR3 in DNA: TGTGTCAGCAGCTACAGACAGGGGGGTTCAACAGATACGCAGTATTTT.